One sample yielded the 18 T cell receptor beta chains listed below, sequenced in a study of blood T cells in healthy people across ages (dated by TCRdb to between 2014 and 2017). The library was produced with 5' RACE. The sequencing machine was an Illumina HiSeq 2500. The second PCR ran for roughly 7 to 11 cycles and used a J-beta primer mix along with a sample-barcoded 5' primer. The public reads were run again by TCRdb, first through fastp at Q25 and then through MiXCR, and only productive beta chains were kept. CDR3 protein sequences are deduplicated, and each keeps its most common genes and DNA. The sample contains about 540,000 distinct CDR3 sequences, around 24% of them found a single time. The biggest ten clones account for less than 9% of the sample. These data also featured in a second study, about T cells of mothers and their children.

The sample taken for sequencing was blood. The source is a boy under 18 in good health.

This clonotype was seen a few times. The chain carries TRBV4-3 and TRBJ2-6; no definite D call. The CDR3 extends over 17 amino acids. Trimming cost V 0 bases and J 1 base, with 10 bases left between them. The germline CDR1 and CDR2 sequences are LGHNA and YSLEER. The CDR3 region has the DNA TGCGCCAGCAGCCAAGACTTCCGACATTCTGGGGCCAACGTCCTGACTTTC. Its protein product is CASSQDFRHSGANVLTF.

The rearrangement links TRBV2 to TRBJ2-2; TRBD2 agrees at 8 bases. Germline lookup yields CDR1 SNHLY and CDR2 FYNNEI. CDR3 size: 13 residues. The V and J ends lost 8 bases and 5 bases, in that order; junction bases with no gene match: 4. The CDR3 bases are TGTGCCAGCCTCGGGAGGGTGACCGGGGAGCTGTTTTTT. This codes for CASLGRVTGELFF.

Here the CDR3 DNA reads TGCAGTGCTACCATGGGGAGCGGGAGTAGTGTGTTCTTC. Its translation: CSATMGSGSSVFF. This chain joins TRBV20-1 and TRBJ2-1; 8 nucleotides agree with TRBD2. J was trimmed by 15 bases and V by 4 bases; bases with no gene match: 14. Germline V gene data show CDR1 as DFQATT and CDR2 as SNEGSKA (reference sequence). The CDR3 loop spans 13 amino acids.

This chain connects TRBV14 to TRBJ2-4; 14 nucleotides agree with TRBD2. The junction had 9 bases not matched to a gene; V was cut back by 0 bases and J by 8 bases. Germline V CDR1 and CDR2: SGHDN, FVKESK. The CDR3 sequence is 18 residues long. CDR3 nucleotides: TGTGCCAGCAGCCAAGATACGGGACTAGCGGGGGAGCAGGACATTCAGTACTTC. Its translation is CASSQDTGLAGEQDIQYF.

This clonotype occurred a few times. The V call is TRBV7-8, the J call TRBJ1-4; 8 bases line up with TRBD1. The CDR3 consists of 14 residues. Germline V gene lookup returns CDR1 SGHVS and CDR2 FQNEAQ. The J segment lost 8 bases and the V segment lost 4 bases, leaving 6 bases of the junction unmatched. Here the CDR3 DNA reads TGTGCCAGCAGCTACAGGGGGTTAAAGGAAAAACTGTTTTTT. Protein sequence: CASSYRGLKEKLFF.

The rearrangement uses TRBV20-1 and TRBJ2-2; the D is unclear. The CDR3 is 11 residues long. Germline CDR1 is DFQATT and CDR2 is SNEGSKA (reference sequence). V was cut by 5 bases and J by 7 bases, with 8 bases left in between. The chain's CDR3 is CSADMLGELFF. For the CDR3, the DNA is TGCAGTGCTGACATGCTCGGGGAGCTGTTTTTT.

This clonotype was picked up many times. J is TRBJ1-2 and V is TRBV21-1. TRBV21-1 is marked as a pseudogene. The CDR3 sequence is 16 residues long. As DNA, the CDR3 is TGTGCCAGCAGCAAAAAGGGCCAGGGAGGGATTTATGGCTACACCTTC. Translated: CASSKKGQGGIYGYTF.

The table lists this clonotype with many counts. Germline is not matched at one junction end, which may reflect a read error. V gene TRBV7-7 combines with J gene TRBJ2-7; 8 bases map to TRBD1. CDR3 length: 14 residues. Germline V gene data show CDR1 as SSHAT and CDR2 as FNYEAQ (reference sequence). This CDR3 reads CASSPQGASYEQYF. For the CDR3, the DNA is TGTGCTAGCAGCCCCCAGGGGGCCTCCTACGAGCAGTACTTC.

This chain connects TRBV2 to TRBJ2-3, with D hard to call. The germline V gene has CDR1 SNHLY and CDR2 FYNNEI. V was shortened by 8 bases and J by 0 bases, with 9 bases between the two germline ends. CDR3 length equals 13 residues. In DNA, the CDR3 is TGTGCCAGCGGCGCGACTAGCACAGATACGCAGTATTTT. Residues: CASGATSTDTQYF.

There are a few counts of this clonotype. In DNA, the CDR3 is TGTGCCAGCAGCTCCCGTCCCGGGACAGTTAACAATGAGCAGTTCTTC. Translating it yields CASSSRPGTVNNEQFF. This chain joins TRBV7-2 and TRBJ2-1; 7 bases align to TRBD1. V was pared by 4 bases and J by 5 bases, with 11 bases of the junction left unmatched. Germline CDR1 SGHTA, CDR2 FQGNSA. This CDR3 is 16 amino acids long.

The chain uses TRBV12-3 or TRBV12-4 and TRBJ1-2; no reliable D call. Between the trimmed V and J ends, which lost 6 bases and 0 bases, there was a span of 11 bases. CDR3 length: 14 residues. In DNA form, the CDR3 reads TGTGCCAGCAGACGGTCCACCACTAACTATGGCTACACCTTC. Its protein is CASRRSTTNYGYTF.

The chain recombines TRBV20-1 with TRBJ1-2, with TRBD1 matching over 8 bases. The CDR3 runs 13 residues. CDR1 DFQATT and CDR2 SNEGSKA come from the germline V gene (reference sequence). The trim removed 3 bases at V and 4 bases at J, leaving 4 bases unmatched. The CDR3 spells CSASRQGIYGYTF. CDR3 nucleotide sequence: TGCAGTGCTAGCCGACAGGGGATCTATGGCTACACCTTC.

The chain employs TRBV7-8 and TRBJ2-3; 9 bases match TRBD2. The V gene end was trimmed by 3 bases and the J gene end by 0 bases; junction bases not matched to a gene: 7. Germline CDR1 is SGHVS and CDR2 is FQNEAQ. The length of the CDR3 is 17 residues. DNA of the CDR3: TGTGCCAGCAGCTTCCAACGACTAGCGGCTAGCACAGATACGCAGTATTTT. Translating gives CASSFQRLAASTDTQYF.

The chain carries TRBV20-1 and TRBJ1-1; D possibly corresponds to TRBD1 (5 bases). V was pared by 0 bases and J by 4 bases, with 12 bases between. CDR3 length: 14 residues. The germline gives CDR1 DFQATT, CDR2 SNEGSKA (reference sequence). The CDR3 sequence: CSARDVGGSTEAFF. The CDR3 DNA reads as TGCAGTGCTAGAGATGTGGGGGGGAGCACTGAAGCTTTCTTT.

V and J are TRBV10-3 and TRBJ1-1; no reliable D call. V lost 4 bases, J lost 2 bases, and 8 bases lay in between. CDR1 is ENHRY, CDR2 SYGVKD, per germline. The CDR3 contains 13 residues. In DNA, the CDR3 is TGTGCCATCAGTGTCAACATTAACACTGAAGCTTTCTTT. Translated, it gives CAISVNINTEAFF.

This rearrangement joins TRBV28 to TRBJ1-6, with TRBD1 identical over 9 bases. V dropped 6 bases and J dropped 5; count of bases not matched to a gene: 8. Germline CDR1 MDHEN, CDR2 SYDVKM. The CDR3 extends over 16 amino acids. The CDR3 region has the DNA TGTGCCAGCAGACTTCGACAGGGGGTTAATAATTCACCCCTCCACTTT. Amino acid sequence: CASRLRQGVNNSPLHF.

The chain couples TRBV12-3 or TRBV12-4 to TRBJ1-5; 7 bases are a match to TRBD1. Unmatched junction bases numbered 7, after V lost 6 bases and J lost 5 bases. The CDR3 loop spans 14 amino acids. CDR3 protein: CASSVTGRDQPQHF. CDR3 nucleotide sequence: TGTGCCAGCAGCGTGACAGGGAGGGATCAGCCCCAGCATTTT.

This clonotype appeared many times. This chain uses TRBV24-1 with TRBJ2-2; D gene unclear. CDR1 is KGHDR, CDR2 SFDVKD, per germline. The CDR3 contains 14 residues. V was cut by 1 base and J by 0 bases, with 2 bases left in between. The CDR3 sequence is CATSDFPNTGELFF. CDR3 in DNA: TGTGCCACCAGTGATTTCCCGAACACCGGGGAGCTGTTTTTT.